This T cell receptor beta chain was captured by sequencing in a study of T cell clonotyping in hematopoietic cell transplantation (TCRdb year 2021). A note on the overall study: Pretransplant samples from recipients were collected after cytoreduction. Patients were recruited between September 2015 and 2017 and followed until late 2020 or death. A total of more than 130 blood samples were collected in the study from approximately 32 consecutive transplant recipients and their related donors.

The investigation overall reported the following: The sample size was limited, and because cells were not sorted, the contributions of CD4 and CD8 repertoires could not be separated. Overlap with donor repertoires was found for only a small fraction of recipient repertoires, with over 97% found to appear de novo at the given depth. Donor and pretransplant recipient Inverse Simpson Index values predicted broader posttransplant TCR repertoire diversity. Recipient TCR diversity fell after transplant, with pathologically expanded clonotypes rising progressively from day 30 to day 180.

Read against the paper, the sample's time point label means: recipient sample about 28 days before transplant, after cytoreduction. Recipient blood was collected about 28 days before transplant and at days 30, 100 and 180 after transplant. Nuclei Lysis Solution was used to extract genomic DNA from fresh or cryopreserved unfractionated peripheral blood mononuclear cells. With the immunoSEQ assay, which is a bias-controlled multiplex PCR relying on V- and J-specific primers, TCR beta CDR3 regions were amplified from genomic DNA. In a second PCR step, the CDR3 amplicons were tagged with a proprietary barcode plus Illumina adapter sequences. An Illumina MiSeq instrument was used for sequencing of the CDR3 libraries. The original methods were these. Export and quality control were handled in immunoSEQ Analyzer 3.0, while downstream analyses relied on R Bioconductor and Immunarch. Only productive rearrangements within the normalized downsampled data set were used in the calculation of repertoire metrics. Clonotypes larger than 5 templates in the normalized cohort were defined as pathologically expanded. The Inverse Simpson Index was used to measure repertoire diversity. To capture all clonotypes, the CMV-specificity analyses were run on the non-normalized data set. The clones in this table, taken by TCRdb from immuneACCESS, are in-frame only. Not every clone is retained; where verified, under half of the shortfall comes from an unresolved V gene, and the cause of the rest is unknown. V and J calls plus clone size are reproduced from that table; the DNA served to infer D and trimming. The sample yields about 36,000 clones; roughly 94% were counted once. The ten biggest clones cover about 1.5% of the sample.

Ends trimmed: V by 6 bases, J by 2 bases; bases unmatched to a gene: 7. Including the terminal cysteine and phenylalanine, the CDR3 comprises 16 residues. Only the CDR3 DNA is retained, 48 bases long and in frame from the first base. CDR1 ENHRY and CDR2 SYGVKD are derived from the germline V gene. About this clone: This receptor's antigen is unknown. No base quality information exists; no much larger clone differs at one position.

This specimen consisted of peripheral blood mononuclear cells, obtained before stem cell transplant. The chain couples TRBV10-3 to TRBJ2-5, with 12 bases aligning to TRBD2. The TCR was taken from a man in his forties with chronic myeloid leukemia. Some clones in this sample may be carry-over from other donors' samples. This receptor carries the CDR3 CAISPTSGGPQETQYF. In nucleotides, the sequence is TGTGCCATCAGCCCGACTAGCGGGGGCCCTCAAGAGACCCAGTACTTC.